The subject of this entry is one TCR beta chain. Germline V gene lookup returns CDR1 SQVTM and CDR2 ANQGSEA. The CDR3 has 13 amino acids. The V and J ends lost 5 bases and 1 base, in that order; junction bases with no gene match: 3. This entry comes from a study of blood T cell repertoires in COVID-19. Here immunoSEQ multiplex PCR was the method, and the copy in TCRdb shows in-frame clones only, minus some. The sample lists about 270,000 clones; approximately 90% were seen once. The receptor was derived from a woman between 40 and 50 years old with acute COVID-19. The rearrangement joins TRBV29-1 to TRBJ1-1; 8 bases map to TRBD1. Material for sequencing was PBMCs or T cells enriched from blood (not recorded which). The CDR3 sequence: CSVSDRANTEAFF. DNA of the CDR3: TGCAGCGTTTCGGACAGGGCGAACACTGAAGCTTTCTTT.